This T cell receptor beta chain appears in the sequencing data of a study of control samples from healthy donors and cancer patients. In regard to this clone: The junction does not match germline at one end; this may be a read error.

Germline CDR1 and CDR2: LNHDA and SQIVND (reference sequence). The CDR3 sequence is 13 residues long. Sequencing used immunoSEQ multiplex PCR; TCRdb keeps in-frame clones, though not all of them. In the table there are 55,000 to 65,000 clones, 87% of which are singletons. The V gene is TRBV19, the J gene TRBJ1-2; possibly TRBD1 for D (5 bases). Material: PBMCs. This receptor was obtained from a woman aged 60 to 75 with lung cancer. The CDR3 coding sequence is TGTGCCAGTAGTGTAGACAGCAACTATGGCTACACCTTC. It encodes CASSVDSNYGYTF. Drawing the rest from reference TRBV19 and TRBJ1-2, the complete variable domain is DGGITQSPKYLFRKEGQNVTLSCEQNLNHDAMYWYRQDPGQGLRLIYYSQIVNDFQKGDIAEGYSVSREKKESFPLTVTSAQKNPTAFYLCASSVDSNYGYTFGSGTRLTVV.